The T cell receptor (beta chain) under discussion was sequenced for a study of control samples from healthy donors and cancer patients. Assay: immunoSEQ multiplex PCR; the TCRdb copy retains only in-frame clones and omits some. The sample carries approximately 50,000 clones, around nine tenths recorded once. Sequencing was carried out using PBMCs. The receptor's source is a man aged 25-45 years with colorectal cancer.

CDR3 nucleotide sequence: TGTGCCAGCCGAGGGGTGGACACTGAAGCTTTCTTT. It specifies CASRGVDTEAFF. The chain combines TRBV5-4 with TRBJ1-1; TRBD1 might be the D (5 bases). The germline V and J ends were trimmed by 7 bases and 3 bases, with 10 bases remaining between them. The germline CDR1 and CDR2 sequences are SGHNT and YYREEE (reference sequence). The CDR3 has 12 residues.